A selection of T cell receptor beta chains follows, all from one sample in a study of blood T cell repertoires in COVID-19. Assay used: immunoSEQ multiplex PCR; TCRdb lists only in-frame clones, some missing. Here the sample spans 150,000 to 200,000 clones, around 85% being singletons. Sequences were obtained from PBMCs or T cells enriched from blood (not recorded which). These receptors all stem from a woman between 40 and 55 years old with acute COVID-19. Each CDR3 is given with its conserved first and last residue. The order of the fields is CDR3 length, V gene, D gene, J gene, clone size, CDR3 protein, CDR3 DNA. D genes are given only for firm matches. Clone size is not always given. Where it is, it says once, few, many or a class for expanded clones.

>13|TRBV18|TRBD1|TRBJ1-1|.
CASSGTGITEAFF
TGTGCCAGCTCCGGGACAGGGATAACTGAAGCTTTCTTT
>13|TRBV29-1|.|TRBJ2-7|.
CSAPGTRVNEQYF
TGCAGCGCTCCCGGGACACGGGTTAACGAGCAGTACTTC
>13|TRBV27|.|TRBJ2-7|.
CASSSGHNYEQYF
TGTGCCAGCAGTTCGGGACACAACTACGAGCAGTACTTC
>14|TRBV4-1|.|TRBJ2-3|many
CASSQDLKRDTQYF
TGCGCCAGCAGCCAAGACCTCAAGCGAGATACGCAGTATTTT
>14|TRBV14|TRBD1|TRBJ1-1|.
CASSQIGQASLAFF
TGTGCCAGCAGCCAAATCGGACAGGCGAGCCTAGCTTTCTTT
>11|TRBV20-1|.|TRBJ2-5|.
CSARDKETQYF
TGCAGTGCTAGAGATAAAGAGACCCAGTACTTC
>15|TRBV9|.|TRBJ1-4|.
CASSVDWQGNEKLFF
TGTGCCAGCAGCGTAGATTGGCAGGGTAATGAAAAACTGTTTTTT
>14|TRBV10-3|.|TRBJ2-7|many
CAISATGSAYEQYF
TGTGCCATCAGTGCGACCGGGAGTGCCTACGAGCAGTACTTC
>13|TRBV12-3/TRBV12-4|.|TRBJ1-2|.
CASSSTTGHGYTF
TGTGCCAGCAGTTCAACCACAGGGCATGGCTACACCTTC
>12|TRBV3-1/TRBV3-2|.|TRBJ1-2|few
CASSQGANGYTF
TGTGCCAGCAGCCAAGGAGCCAATGGCTACACCTTC
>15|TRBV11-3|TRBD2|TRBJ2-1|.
CASSLEASGGNEQFF
TGTGCCAGCAGCTTAGAAGCTAGCGGGGGCAATGAGCAGTTCTTC
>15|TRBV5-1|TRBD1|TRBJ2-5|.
CASSSRQGFGETQYF
TGCGCCAGCAGCTCACGACAGGGGTTTGGGGAGACCCAGTACTTC
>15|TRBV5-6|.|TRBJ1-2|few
CASSLEGTNNYGYTF
TGTGCCAGCAGCTTGGAGGGGACTAATAACTATGGCTACACCTTC
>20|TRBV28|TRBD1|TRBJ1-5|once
CASSPTYNRDRKNSNQPQHF
TGTGCCAGCAGTCCAACCTACAACCGGGACAGGAAAAATAGCAATCAGCCCCAGCATTTT
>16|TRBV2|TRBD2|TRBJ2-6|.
CASSREVSSGANVLTF
TGTGCCAGCAGCCGGGAGGTGAGCTCTGGGGCCAACGTCCTGACTTTC
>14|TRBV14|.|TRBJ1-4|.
CASSQITDREKLFF
TGTGCCAGCAGCCAAATAACAGATAGGGAAAAACTGTTTTTT
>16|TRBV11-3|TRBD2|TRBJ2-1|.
CASSHTGTSGNNEQFF
TGTGCCAGCAGCCACACCGGGACTAGCGGGAACAATGAGCAGTTCTTC
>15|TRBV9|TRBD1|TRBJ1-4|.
CASRATGGVNEKLFF
TGTGCCAGCAGGGCTACAGGGGGCGTTAATGAAAAACTGTTTTTT
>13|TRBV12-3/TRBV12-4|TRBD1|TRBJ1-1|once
CASSYRGHTEAFF
TGTGCCAGCAGTTACAGGGGGCACACTGAAGCTTTCTTT
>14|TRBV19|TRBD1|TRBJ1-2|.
CASSRGTGGDGYTF
TGTGCCAGTAGTCGTGGGACAGGGGGCGATGGCTACACCTTC
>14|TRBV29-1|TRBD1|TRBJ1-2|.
CSVEPPAQGGGYTF
TGCAGCGTTGAACCCCCCGCTCAGGGGGGTGGCTACACCTTC
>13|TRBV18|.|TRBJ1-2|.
CASSLLGPDGYTF
TGTGCCAGCTCACTACTAGGACCGGATGGCTACACCTTC
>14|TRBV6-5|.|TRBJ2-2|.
CASTRAGTTGELFF
TGTGCCAGCACACGGGCGGGCACCACCGGGGAGCTGTTTTTT
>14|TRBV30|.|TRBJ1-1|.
CAWSVLGRSTEAFF
TGTGCCTGGAGTGTACTAGGCCGCTCCACTGAAGCTTTCTTT
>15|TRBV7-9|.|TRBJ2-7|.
CASSSNFRSSYEQYF
TGTGCCAGCAGCTCAAATTTCAGAAGCTCCTACGAGCAGTACTTC
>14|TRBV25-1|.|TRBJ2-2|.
CASKGAANTGELFF
TGTGCCTCCAAAGGAGCTGCGAACACCGGGGAGCTGTTTTTT
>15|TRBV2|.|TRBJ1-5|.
CASTSDRGSNQPQHF
TGTGCCAGCACCTCGGATAGGGGAAGCAATCAGCCCCAGCATTTT
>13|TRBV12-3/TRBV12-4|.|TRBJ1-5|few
CASSLARGKPQHF
TGTGCCAGCAGTTTAGCTCGCGGGAAGCCCCAGCATTTT
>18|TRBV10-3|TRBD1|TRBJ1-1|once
CAIDRSWLTRGASTEAFF
TGTGCCATCGACCGGAGCTGGCTGACCAGGGGGGCGTCCACTGAAGCTTTCTTT
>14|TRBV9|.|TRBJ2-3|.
CASSVAHQSDTQYF
TGTGCCAGCAGCGTAGCCCATCAATCAGATACGCAGTATTTT
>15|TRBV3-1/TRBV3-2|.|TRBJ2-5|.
CASSQGIVRGETQYF
TGTGCCAGCAGCCAAGGAATCGTCAGGGGCGAGACCCAGTACTTC
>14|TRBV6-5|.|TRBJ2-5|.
CASRNPFDTETQYF
TGTGCCAGCAGGAACCCCTTCGACACAGAGACCCAGTACTTC
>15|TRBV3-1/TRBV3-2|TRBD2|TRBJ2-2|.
CASSHFSGGTGELFF
TGTGCCAGCAGCCATTTTAGCGGGGGGACCGGGGAGCTGTTTTTT
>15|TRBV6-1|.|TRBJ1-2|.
CASRRTVQANYGYTF
TGTGCCAGCAGGCGGACAGTTCAGGCTAACTATGGCTACACCTTC
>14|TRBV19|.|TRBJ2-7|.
CASSPTQGTYEQYF
TGTGCCAGTAGTCCAACGCAGGGTACCTACGAGCAGTACTTC
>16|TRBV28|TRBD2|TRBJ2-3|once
CASSSPTSGSTDTQYF
TGTGCCAGCAGTTCCCCGACTAGCGGGAGCACAGATACGCAGTATTTT
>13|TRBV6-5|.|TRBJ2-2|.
CASSGGYTGELFF
TGTGCCAGCTCAGGAGGGTACACCGGGGAGCTGTTTTTT
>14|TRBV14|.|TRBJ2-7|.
CASSQLGASYEQYF
TGTGCCAGCAGCCAACTTGGAGCTTCCTACGAGCAGTACTTC
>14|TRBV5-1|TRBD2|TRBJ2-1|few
CASSWPSTSGREFF
TGCGCCAGCAGCTGGCCCTCTACTAGCGGAAGGGAGTTCTTC
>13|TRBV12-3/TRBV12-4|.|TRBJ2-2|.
CASSRVDTGELFF
TGTGCCAGCAGCAGGGTTGACACCGGGGAGCTGTTTTTT
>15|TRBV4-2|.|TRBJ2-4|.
CASSQPGETKNIQYF
TGTGCCAGCAGCCAACCAGGGGAAACCAAAAACATTCAGTACTTC